This TCR beta chain was documented in a study of cytomegalovirus exposure and HLA in healthy donors. The CDR3 spans 17 residues. The germline V gene encodes CDR1 MRHNA and CDR2 SNTAGT. Germline trimming cut 8 bases from V and 6 bases from J; bases unmatched to any gene: 19. Whole-study findings and limits: Immune exposure information comprised only CMV serostatus. Presence/absence comparisons presumed near-even sequencing depth among donors. One variant, a missense change in DCLRE1C, was linked in a later analysis to TCR beta V- and J-gene trimming.

Notes on this clone: Its antigen is unknown.

PCR was performed using 60 Vbeta and 13 Jbeta primers. Profiled with immunoSEQ multiplex PCR; TCRdb holds only in-frame clones, not every one. The sample has over 200,000 clones, 70% to 80% seen once; the top ten hold 3.5% to 4%. This TCR came from a male donor in good health and CMV-seronegative. The sequenced material came from PBMCs. The genes are TRBV6-4 and TRBJ2-3; 8 bases align to TRBD2. DNA for the CDR3: TGTGCCAGCGTACCTTTGCTTGAAAGCGGGAGCGGCGATACGCAGTATTTT. This codes for CASVPLLESGSGDTQYF.